This T cell receptor beta chain was identified during a study of blood T cell repertoires in COVID-19 (dated by TCRdb to 2018 to 2020). With respect to the entire study: Samples from collaborators originated in the United States, Italy and Spain and spanned both the acute and convalescent phases of COVID-19. The prospective study material was composed of cDNA or gDNA derived from T cells, B-cell-depleted T cells, or PBMCs. The dataset comprised deeply sampled blood TCRbeta repertoires from subjects exposed to, actively infected with, or recovered from COVID-19. The repertoires were released in a freely available public database intended as a resource for research on the immune response to SARS-CoV-2. Samples were obtained from the ongoing ImmuneRACE study (first 160 participants) and from 1,254 subjects provided by 6 global collaborators. Nearly every sample came with metadata listing a de-identified subject ID, COVID-19 status, age in years and sex. Where HLA class I and class II types were available, the types were taken from metadata supplied by the sample provider, not from assay-based typing. Study-wide conclusions, independent of this receptor: The amount of clinical and demographic metadata varied by source and participant and was provided uncurated.

TCRbeta CDR3 regions were amplified from genomic DNA using the immunoSEQ Assay, a bias-controlled multiplex PCR. For the original study's pipeline: Nucleated cell counts per sample were estimated from amplification of reference gene primers within the assay. To quantify the absolute abundance of each unique TCRbeta CDR3 rearrangement, sequence reads were collapsed and filtered. Productive Simpson clonality was computed per sample as the square root of Simpson's diversity index over productive rearrangements. TCRdb mirrors the immuneACCESS table, restricted to in-frame sequences. Some clones are absent from its copies; in checked studies, under half trace to an unresolved V gene, and the reason for the others is unknown. V, J and clone size are taken as reported in that table, and D and trimming were inferred from the DNA itself. The sample table holds some 290,000 clones, of which roughly 88% were seen once. The biggest ten clones account for 2% to 2.5% of the sample.

With regard to this clone: The antigen it binds to is not known. No base quality information exists; no much larger clone differs at one position.

Its CDR3 holds 15 amino acids, cysteine through phenylalanine. The retained sequence is limited to the CDR3, 45 bases, with the frame set at the first base. Germline trimming amounts to 4 bases on V and 5 bases on J, with 8 as the count of junction bases outside the gene matches. CDR1 is given as SGHRS and CDR2 as YFSETQ, both from the germline V gene. Participants in the prospective study were enrolled through a virtual design, were aged about 18 to 89 years, and lived in some 24 United States geographic areas. To assign participants to cohorts, the prospective study relied on clinical history that participants themselves reported in a screening survey and a study questionnaire. In the prospective study, whole blood, serum and a nasopharyngeal or oropharyngeal swab were collected from each participant by mobile phlebotomists. Participants in the prospective study had the option to provide additional blood draws and questionnaires over a roughly two-month period. Before DNA extraction, blood samples from the prospective study were shipped at room temperature or frozen.

The sequence joins TRBV5-1 to TRBJ2-1; 8 bases in the junction line up with TRBD1. Sequenced: PBMCs or T cells enriched from blood (not recorded which). This receptor was taken from a woman aged 40-49 years with acute COVID-19. The DNA sequence reads TGCGCCAGCAGCGAGACCGGGACAGGCAACAATGAGCAGTTCTTC. This translates into CASSETGTGNNEQFF.